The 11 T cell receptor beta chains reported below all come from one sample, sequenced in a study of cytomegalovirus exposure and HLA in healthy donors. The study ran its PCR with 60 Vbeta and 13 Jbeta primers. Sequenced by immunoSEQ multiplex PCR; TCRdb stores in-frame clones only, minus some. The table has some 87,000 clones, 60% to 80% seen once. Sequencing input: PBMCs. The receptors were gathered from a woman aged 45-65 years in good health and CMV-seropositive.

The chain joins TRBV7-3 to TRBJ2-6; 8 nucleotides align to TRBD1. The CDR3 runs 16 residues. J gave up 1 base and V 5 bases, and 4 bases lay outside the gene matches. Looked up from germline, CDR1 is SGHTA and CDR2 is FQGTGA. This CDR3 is CASSTTGGSGANVLTF. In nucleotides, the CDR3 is TGTGCCAGCAGCACTACAGGGGGTTCTGGGGCCAACGTCCTGACTTTC.

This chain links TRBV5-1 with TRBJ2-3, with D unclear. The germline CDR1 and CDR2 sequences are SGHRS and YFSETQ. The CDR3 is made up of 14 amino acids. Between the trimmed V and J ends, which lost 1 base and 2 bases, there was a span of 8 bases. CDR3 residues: CASSLLVDTDTQYF. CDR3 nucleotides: TGCGCCAGCAGCTTGTTAGTAGACACAGATACGCAGTATTTT.

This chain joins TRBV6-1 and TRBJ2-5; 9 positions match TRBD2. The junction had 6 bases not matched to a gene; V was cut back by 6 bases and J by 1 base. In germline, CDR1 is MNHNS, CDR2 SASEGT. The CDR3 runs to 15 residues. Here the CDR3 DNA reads TGTGCCAGCAGGACGACTAGCGGCTTCCAAGAGACCCAGTACTTC. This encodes CASRTTSGFQETQYF.

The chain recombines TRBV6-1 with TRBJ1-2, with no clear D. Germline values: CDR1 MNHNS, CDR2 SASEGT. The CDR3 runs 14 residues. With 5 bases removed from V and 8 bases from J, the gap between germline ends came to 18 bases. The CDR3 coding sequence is TGTGCCAGCAGTCCTGAACCTTCCGGAGGGGGCTACACCTTC. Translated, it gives CASSPEPSGGGYTF.

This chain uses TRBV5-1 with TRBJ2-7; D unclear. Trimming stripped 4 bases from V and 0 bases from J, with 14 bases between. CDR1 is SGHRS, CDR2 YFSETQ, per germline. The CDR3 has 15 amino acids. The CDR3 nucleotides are TGCGCCAGCAGCCCTGCCCCCGTCAGCTCCTACGAGCAGTACTTC. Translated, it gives CASSPAPVSSYEQYF.

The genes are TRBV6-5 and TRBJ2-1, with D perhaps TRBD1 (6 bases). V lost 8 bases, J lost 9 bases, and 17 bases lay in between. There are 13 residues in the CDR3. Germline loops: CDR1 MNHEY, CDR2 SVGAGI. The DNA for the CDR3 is TGTGCCAGCGGAACACTGGGGGCTGGTGAGCAGTTCTTC. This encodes CASGTLGAGEQFF.

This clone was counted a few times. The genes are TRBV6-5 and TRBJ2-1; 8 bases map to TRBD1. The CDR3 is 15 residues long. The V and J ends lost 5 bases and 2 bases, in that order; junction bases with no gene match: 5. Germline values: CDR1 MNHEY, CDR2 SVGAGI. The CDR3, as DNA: TGTGCCAGCAGTACAGGGGGGTCAACCTACAATGAGCAGTTCTTC. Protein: CASSTGGSTYNEQFF.

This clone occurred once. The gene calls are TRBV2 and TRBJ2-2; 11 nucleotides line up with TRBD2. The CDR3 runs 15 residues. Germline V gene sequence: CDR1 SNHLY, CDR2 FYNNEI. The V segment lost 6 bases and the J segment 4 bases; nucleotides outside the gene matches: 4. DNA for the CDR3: TGTGCCAGCAGGGATGGACTAGCGGGCACCGGGGAGCTGTTTTTT. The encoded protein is CASRDGLAGTGELFF.

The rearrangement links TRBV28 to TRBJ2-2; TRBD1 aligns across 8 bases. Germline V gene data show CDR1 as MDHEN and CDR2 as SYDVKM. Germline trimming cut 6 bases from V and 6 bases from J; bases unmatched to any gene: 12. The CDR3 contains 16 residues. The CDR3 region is CASRLQGAQIPGELFF. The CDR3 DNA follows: TGTGCCAGCAGGCTCCAGGGGGCGCAAATCCCCGGGGAGCTGTTTTTT.

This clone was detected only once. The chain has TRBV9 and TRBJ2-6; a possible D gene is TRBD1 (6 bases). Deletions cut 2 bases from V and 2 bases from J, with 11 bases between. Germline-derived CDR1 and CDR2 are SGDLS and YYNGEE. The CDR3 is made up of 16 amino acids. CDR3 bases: TGTGCCAGCAGCGTCACAGGGAACCCTGGGGCCAACGTCCTGACTTTC. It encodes CASSVTGNPGANVLTF.

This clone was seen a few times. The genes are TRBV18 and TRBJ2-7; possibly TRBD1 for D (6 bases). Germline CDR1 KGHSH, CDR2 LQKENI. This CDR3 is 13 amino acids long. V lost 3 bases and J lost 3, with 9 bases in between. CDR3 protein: CASSPGQLYEQYF. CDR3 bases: TGTGCCAGCTCACCCGGACAGCTCTACGAGCAGTACTTC.